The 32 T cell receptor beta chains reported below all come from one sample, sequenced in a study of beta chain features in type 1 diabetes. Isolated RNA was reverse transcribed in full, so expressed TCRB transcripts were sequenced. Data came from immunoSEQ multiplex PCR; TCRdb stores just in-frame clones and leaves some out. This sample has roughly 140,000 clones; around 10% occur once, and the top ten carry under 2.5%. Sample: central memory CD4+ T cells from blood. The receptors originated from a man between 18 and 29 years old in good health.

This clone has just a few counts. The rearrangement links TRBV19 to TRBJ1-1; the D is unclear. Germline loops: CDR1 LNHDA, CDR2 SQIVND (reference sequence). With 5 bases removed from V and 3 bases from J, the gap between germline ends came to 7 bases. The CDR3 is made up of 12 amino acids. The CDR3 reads CASSPGDTEAFF. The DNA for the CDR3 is TGTGCCAGTAGTCCCGGGGACACTGAAGCTTTCTTT. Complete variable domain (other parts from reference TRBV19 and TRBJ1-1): DGGITQSPKYLFRKEGQNVTLSCEQNLNHDAMYWYRQDPGQGLRLIYYSQIVNDFQKGDIAEGYSVSREKKESFPLTVTSAQKNPTAFYLCASSPGDTEAFFGQGTRLTVV.

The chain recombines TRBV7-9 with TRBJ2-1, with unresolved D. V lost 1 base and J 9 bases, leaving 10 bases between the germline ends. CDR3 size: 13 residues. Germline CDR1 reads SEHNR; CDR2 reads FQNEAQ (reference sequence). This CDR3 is CASSLGPKPEQFF. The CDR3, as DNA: TGTGCCAGCAGCTTAGGGCCCAAACCTGAGCAGTTCTTC.

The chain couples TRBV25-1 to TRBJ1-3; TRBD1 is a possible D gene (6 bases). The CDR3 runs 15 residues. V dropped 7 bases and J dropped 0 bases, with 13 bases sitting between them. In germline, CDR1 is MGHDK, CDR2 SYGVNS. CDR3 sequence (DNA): TGTGCCAGCACCGGACAGCCGAGCTCTGGAAACACCATATATTTT. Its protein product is CASTGQPSSGNTIYF. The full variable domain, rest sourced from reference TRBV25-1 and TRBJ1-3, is EADIYQTPRYLVIGTGKKITLECSQTMGHDKMYWYQQDPGMELHLIHYSYGVNSTEKGDLSSESTVSRIRTEHFPLTLESARPSHTSQYLCASTGQPSSGNTIYFGEGSWLTVV.

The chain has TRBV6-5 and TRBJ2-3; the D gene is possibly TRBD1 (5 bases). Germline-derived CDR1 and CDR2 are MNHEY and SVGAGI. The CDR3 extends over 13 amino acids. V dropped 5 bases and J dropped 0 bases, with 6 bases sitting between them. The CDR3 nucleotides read TGTGCCAGCAGTGGACAAAGCACAGATACGCAGTATTTT. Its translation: CASSGQSTDTQYF.

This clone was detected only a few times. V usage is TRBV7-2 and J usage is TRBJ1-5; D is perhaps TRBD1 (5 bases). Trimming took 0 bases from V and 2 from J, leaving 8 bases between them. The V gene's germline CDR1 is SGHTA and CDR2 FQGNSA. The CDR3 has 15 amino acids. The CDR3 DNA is TGTGCCAGCAGCTTAGCAGGGGCTGGCAATCAGCCCCAGCATTTT. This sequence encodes CASSLAGAGNQPQHF.

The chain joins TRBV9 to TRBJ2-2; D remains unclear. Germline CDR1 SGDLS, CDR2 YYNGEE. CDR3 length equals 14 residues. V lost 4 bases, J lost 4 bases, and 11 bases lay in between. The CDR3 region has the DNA TGTGCCAGCAGCCCCCGGACGATCACCGGGGAGCTGTTTTTT. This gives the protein CASSPRTITGELFF.

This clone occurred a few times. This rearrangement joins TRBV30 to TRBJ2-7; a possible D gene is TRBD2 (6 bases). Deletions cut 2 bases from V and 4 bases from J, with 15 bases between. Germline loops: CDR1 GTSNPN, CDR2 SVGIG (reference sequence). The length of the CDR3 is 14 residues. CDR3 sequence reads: CAWSLNLGGYEQYF. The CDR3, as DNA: TGTGCCTGGAGTCTGAACTTGGGGGGATACGAGCAGTACTTC.

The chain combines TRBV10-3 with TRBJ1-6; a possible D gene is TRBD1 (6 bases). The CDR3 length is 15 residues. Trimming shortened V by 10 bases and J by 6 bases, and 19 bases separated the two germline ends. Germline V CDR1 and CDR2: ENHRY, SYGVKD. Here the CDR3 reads CATTGQGNGNSPLHF. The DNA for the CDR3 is TGTGCCACTACGGGGCAGGGGAACGGTAATTCACCCCTCCACTTT.

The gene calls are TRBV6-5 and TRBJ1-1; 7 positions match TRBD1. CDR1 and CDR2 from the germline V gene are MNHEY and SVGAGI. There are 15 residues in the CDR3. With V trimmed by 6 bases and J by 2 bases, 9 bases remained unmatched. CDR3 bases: TGTGCCAGCAGGTCTCGACAGGGAGCAAACACTGAAGCTTTCTTT. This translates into CASRSRQGANTEAFF.

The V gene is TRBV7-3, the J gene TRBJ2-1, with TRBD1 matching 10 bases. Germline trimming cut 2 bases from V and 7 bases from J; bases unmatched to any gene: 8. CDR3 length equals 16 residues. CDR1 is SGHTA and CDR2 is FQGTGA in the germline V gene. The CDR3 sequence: CASSLLSGQGWNEQFF. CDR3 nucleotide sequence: TGTGCCAGCAGCTTACTATCGGGACAGGGGTGGAATGAGCAGTTCTTC.

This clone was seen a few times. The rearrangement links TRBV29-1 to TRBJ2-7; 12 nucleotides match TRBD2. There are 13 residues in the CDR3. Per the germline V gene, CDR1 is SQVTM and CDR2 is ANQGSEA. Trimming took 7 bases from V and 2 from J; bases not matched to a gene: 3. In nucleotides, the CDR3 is TGCAGCGGGCGACTAGCGGGAGCCTACGAGCAGTACTTC. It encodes CSGRLAGAYEQYF.

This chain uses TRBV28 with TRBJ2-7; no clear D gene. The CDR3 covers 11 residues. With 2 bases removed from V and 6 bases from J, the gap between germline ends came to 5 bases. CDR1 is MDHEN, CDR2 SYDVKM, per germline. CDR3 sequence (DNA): TGTGCCAGCAGTTTAGAGCGCGAGCAGTACTTC. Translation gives CASSLEREQYF.

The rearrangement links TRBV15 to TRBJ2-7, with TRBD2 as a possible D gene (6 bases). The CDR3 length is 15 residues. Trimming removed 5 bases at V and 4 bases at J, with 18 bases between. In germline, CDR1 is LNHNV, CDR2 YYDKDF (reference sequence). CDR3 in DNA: TGTGCCACCAGCCCTGACTCACGCGGGGTTTACGAGCAGTACTTC. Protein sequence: CATSPDSRGVYEQYF.

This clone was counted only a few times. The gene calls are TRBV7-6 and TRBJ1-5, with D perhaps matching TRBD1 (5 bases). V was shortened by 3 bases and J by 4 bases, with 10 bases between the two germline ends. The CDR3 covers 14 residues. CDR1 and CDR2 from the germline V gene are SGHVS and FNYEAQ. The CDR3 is CASSFIPGNQPQHF. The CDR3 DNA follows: TGTGCCAGCAGCTTTATCCCAGGGAATCAGCCCCAGCATTTT. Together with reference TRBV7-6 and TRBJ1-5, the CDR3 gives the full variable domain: GAGVSQSPRYKVTKRGQDVALRCDPISGHVSLYWYRQALGQGPEFLTYFNYEAQQDKSGLPNDRFSAERPEGSISTLTIQRTEQRDSAMYRCASSFIPGNQPQHFGDGTRLSIL.

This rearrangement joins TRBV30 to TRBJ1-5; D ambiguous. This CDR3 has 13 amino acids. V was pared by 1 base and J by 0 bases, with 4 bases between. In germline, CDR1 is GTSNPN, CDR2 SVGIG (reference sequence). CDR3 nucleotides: TGTGCCTGGAGTGGGGATAGCAATCAGCCCCAGCATTTT. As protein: CAWSGDSNQPQHF.

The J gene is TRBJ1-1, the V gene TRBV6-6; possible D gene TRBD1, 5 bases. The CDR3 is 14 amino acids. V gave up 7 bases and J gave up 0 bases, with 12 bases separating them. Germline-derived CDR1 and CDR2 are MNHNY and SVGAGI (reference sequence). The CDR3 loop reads CASNEGTLNTEAFF. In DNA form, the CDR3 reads TGTGCCAGCAACGAAGGGACCCTGAACACTGAAGCTTTCTTT.

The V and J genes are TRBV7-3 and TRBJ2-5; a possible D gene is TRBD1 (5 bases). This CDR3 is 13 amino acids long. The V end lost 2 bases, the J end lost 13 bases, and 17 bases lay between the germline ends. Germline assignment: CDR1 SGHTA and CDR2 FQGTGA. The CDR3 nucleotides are TGTGCCAGCAGCTTAGCGCAGGGCGTTACGGGGTACTTC. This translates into CASSLAQGVTGYF.

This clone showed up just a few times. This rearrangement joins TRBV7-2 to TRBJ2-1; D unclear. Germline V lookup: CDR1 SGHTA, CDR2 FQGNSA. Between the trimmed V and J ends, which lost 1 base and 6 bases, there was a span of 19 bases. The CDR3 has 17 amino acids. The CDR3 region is CASSLESPGPKVNEQFF. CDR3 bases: TGTGCCAGCAGCTTAGAATCCCCCGGACCTAAGGTCAATGAGCAGTTCTTC.

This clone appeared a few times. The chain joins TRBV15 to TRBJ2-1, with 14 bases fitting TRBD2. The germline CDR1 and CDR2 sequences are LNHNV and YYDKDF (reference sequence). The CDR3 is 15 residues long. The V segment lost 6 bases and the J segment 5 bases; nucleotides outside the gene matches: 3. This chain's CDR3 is CATRTSGRGHNEQFF. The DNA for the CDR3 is TGTGCCACCAGGACTAGCGGGAGGGGGCACAATGAGCAGTTCTTC.

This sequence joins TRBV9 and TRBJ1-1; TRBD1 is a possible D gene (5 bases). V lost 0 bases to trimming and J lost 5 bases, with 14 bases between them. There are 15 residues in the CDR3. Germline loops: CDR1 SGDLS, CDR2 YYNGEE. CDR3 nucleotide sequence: TGTGCCAGCAGCGTAGAGGTGCAGGGCCCAACTGAAGCTTTCTTT. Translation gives CASSVEVQGPTEAFF.

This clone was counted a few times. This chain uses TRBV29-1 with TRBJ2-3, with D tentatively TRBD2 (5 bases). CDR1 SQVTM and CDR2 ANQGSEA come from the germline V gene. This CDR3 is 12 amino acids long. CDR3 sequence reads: CSESRGTDTQYF. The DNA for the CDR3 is TGCAGTGAATCACGGGGAACAGATACGCAGTATTTT.

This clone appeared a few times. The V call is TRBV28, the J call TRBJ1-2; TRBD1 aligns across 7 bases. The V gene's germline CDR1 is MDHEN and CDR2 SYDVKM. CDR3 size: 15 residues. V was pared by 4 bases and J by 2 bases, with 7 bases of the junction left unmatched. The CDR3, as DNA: TGTGCCAGCAGTTCCCTGGGACAGTGGAACTATGGCTACACCTTC. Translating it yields CASSSLGQWNYGYTF.

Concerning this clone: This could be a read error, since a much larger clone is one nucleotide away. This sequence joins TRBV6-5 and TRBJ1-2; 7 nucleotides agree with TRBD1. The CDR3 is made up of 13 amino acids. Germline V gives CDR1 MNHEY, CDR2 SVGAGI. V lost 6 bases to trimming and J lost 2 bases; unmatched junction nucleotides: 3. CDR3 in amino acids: CASSLGQNYGYTF. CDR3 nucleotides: TGTGCCAGCAGCTTGGGACAGAACTATGGCTACACCTTC.

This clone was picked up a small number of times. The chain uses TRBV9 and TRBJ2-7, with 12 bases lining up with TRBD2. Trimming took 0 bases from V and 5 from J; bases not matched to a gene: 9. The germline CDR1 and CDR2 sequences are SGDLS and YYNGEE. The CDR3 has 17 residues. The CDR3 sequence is CASSVAAGLAGQDEQYF. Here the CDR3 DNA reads TGTGCCAGCAGCGTAGCAGCAGGACTAGCGGGACAGGACGAGCAGTACTTC.

The DNA for the CDR3 is TGTGCCTGGAGTGACCGGGACAGGGGGGACGAGCAGTACTTC. This translates into CAWSDRDRGDEQYF. J is TRBJ2-7 and V is TRBV30, with 11 bases matching TRBD1. Losses at the gene ends were 1 base for V and 5 bases for J; bases not matched to a gene: 4. The CDR3 loop spans 14 amino acids. The germline gives CDR1 GTSNPN, CDR2 SVGIG (reference sequence).

In nucleotides, the CDR3 is TGTGCCAGCAGTCCCAGGACTAGCGGGGGGGCCTCGGTC. It specifies CASSPRTSGGASV. The rearrangement links TRBV28 to TRBJ2-7, with 15 bases matching TRBD2. From germline, CDR1 is MDHEN and CDR2 SYDVKM. CDR3 length: 13 amino acids.

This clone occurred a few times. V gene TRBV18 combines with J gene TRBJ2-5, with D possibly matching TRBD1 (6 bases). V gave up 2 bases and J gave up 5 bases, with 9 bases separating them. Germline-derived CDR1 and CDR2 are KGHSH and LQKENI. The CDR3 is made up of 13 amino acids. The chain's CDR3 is CASSPSGVETQYF. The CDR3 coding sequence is TGTGCCAGCTCACCATCAGGGGTCGAGACCCAGTACTTC.

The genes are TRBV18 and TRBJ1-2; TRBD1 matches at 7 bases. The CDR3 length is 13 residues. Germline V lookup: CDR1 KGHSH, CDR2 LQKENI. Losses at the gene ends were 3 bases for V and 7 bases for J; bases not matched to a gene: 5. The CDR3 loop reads CASSPGQLGGYTF. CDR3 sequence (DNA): TGTGCCAGCTCACCGGGACAGTTGGGTGGCTACACCTTC.

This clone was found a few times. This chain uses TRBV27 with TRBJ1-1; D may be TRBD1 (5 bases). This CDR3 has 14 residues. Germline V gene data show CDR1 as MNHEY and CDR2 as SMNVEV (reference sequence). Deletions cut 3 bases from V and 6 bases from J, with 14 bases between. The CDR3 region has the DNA TGTGCCAGCAGTTTGGAGGTGGGGGTGGCTGAAGCTTTCTTT. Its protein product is CASSLEVGVAEAFF.

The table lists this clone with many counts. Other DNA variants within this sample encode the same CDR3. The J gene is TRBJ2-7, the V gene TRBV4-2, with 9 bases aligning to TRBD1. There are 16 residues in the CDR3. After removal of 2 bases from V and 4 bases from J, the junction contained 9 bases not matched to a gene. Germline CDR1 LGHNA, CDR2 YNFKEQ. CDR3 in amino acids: CASSQQSGTGNYEQYF. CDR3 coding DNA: TGTGCCAGCAGCCAACAATCCGGGACAGGGAATTACGAGCAGTACTTC.

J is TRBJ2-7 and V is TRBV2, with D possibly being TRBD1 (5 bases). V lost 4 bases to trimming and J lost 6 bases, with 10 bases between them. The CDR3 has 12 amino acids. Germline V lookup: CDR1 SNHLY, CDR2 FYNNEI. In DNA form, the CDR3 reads TGTGCCAGCAGTGCTGCAGGGCGCGAGCAGTACTTC. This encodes CASSAAGREQYF. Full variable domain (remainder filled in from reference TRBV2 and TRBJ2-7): EPEVTQTPSHQVTQMGQEVILRCVPISNHLYFYWYRQILGQKVEFLVSFYNNEISEKSEIFDDQFSVERPDGSNFTLKIRSTKLEDSAMYFCASSAAGREQYFGPGTRLTVT.

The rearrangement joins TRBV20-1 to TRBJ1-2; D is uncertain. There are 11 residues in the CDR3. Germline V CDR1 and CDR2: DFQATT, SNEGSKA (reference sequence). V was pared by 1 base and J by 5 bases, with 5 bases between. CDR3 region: CSARGGYGYTF. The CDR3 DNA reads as TGCAGTGCTAGAGGAGGATATGGCTACACCTTC.